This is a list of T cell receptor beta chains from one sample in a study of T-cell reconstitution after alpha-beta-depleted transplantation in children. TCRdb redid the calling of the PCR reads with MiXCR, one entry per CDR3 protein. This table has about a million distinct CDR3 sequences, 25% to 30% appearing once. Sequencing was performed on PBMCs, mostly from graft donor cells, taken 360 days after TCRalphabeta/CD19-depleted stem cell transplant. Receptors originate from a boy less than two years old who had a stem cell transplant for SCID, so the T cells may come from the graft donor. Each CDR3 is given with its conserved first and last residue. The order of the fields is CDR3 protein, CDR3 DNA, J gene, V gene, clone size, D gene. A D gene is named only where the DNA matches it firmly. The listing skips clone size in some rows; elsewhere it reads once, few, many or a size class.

CASRAYKGQGHYEQYF	TGTGCCAGCAGAGCATATAAGGGACAGGGGCATTACGAGCAGTACTTC	TRBJ2-7	TRBV2	NA	TRBD1
CASSEGGGGVKDTQYF	TGTGCCAGCAGCGAGGGGGGCGGGGGGGTTAAAGATACGCAGTATTTT	TRBJ2-3	TRBV9	NA	TRBD2
CASSSAWGDIQYF	TGTGCCAGCAGTTCCGCTTGGGGGGACATTCAGTACTTC	TRBJ2-4	TRBV12-3/TRBV12-4	few	NA
CASSGHGREESYEQYF	TGCGCCAGCAGCGGGCATGGGCGGGAGGAGTCCTACGAGCAGTACTTC	TRBJ2-7	TRBV5-1	NA	TRBD2
CASRRQGATNEKLFF	TGTGCCAGCAGACGACAGGGGGCGACTAATGAAAAACTGTTTTTT	TRBJ1-4	TRBV11-2	NA	TRBD1
CASSVLTGQFNEQYF	TGCGCCAGCAGCGTTCTTACGGGACAGTTCAACGAGCAGTACTTC	TRBJ2-7	TRBV4-1	NA	TRBD1
CASSLGFSDSWYNEQFF	TGTGCCAGCAGCCTCGGGTTCTCGGACTCTTGGTACAATGAGCAGTTCTTC	TRBJ2-1	TRBV4-2	NA	NA
CASSPRGAGGKLFF	TGCGCCAGCAGCCCCCGGGGGGCGGGTGGAAAACTGTTTTTT	TRBJ1-4	TRBV4-3	NA	NA
CASNPRNSGANVLTF	TGTGCCAGCAACCCTAGGAACTCTGGGGCCAACGTCCTGACTTTC	TRBJ2-6	TRBV6-1	many	NA
CASSPPGADGYTF	TGTGCCAGCTCACCACCAGGGGCCGACGGCTACACCTTC	TRBJ1-2	TRBV18	few	NA